Reported below is one TCR beta chain. This CDR3 comprises 11 residues. Germline loops: CDR1 MNHEY, CDR2 SVGEGT. Trimming shortened V by 5 bases and J by 9 bases, and 8 bases separated the two germline ends. The record originates from a study of control samples from healthy donors and cancer patients. Assay used: immunoSEQ multiplex PCR; TCRdb lists only in-frame clones, some missing. The table has 90,000 to 120,000 clones, approximately 84% seen once; the top ten hold 6.5%. V and J are TRBV6-2 or TRBV6-3 and TRBJ1-5; no reliable D call. The sequence was obtained from a man aged 18 to 30 in good health. Input material: blood. CDR3 sequence: CASSQVGPQHF. Here the CDR3 DNA reads TGTGCCAGCAGTCAGGTTGGGCCCCAGCATTTT.